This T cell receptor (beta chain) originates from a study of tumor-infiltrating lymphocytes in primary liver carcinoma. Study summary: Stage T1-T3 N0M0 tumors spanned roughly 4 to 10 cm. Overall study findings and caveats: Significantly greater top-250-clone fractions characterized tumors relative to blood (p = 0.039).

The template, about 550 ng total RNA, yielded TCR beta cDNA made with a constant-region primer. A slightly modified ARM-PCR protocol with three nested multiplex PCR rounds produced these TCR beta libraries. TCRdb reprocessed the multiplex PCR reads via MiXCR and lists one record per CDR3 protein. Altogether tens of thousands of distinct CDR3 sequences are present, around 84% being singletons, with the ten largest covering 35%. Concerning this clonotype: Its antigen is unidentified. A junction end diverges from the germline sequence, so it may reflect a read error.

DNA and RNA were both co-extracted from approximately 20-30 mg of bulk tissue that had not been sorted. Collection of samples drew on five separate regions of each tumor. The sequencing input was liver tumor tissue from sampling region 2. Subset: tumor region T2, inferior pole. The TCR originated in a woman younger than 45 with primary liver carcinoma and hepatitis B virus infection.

The CDR3: CASSYYPIGNSNEPQHF. In nucleotides, the CDR3 is TGTGCCAGCAGTTATTATCCGATCGGAAATAGCAATGAGCCCCAGCATTTT. The J gene is TRBJ1-5, the V gene TRBV6-5, with D hard to call. The CDR3 consists of 17 residues. The germline CDR1 and CDR2 sequences are MNHEY and SVGAGI.